The clone carrying this TCR beta chain was recorded many times. Preparation of TCR beta libraries was done by quantitative 5'-RACE with molecular barcodes. TCRdb analysed the 5' RACE reads with MiXCR anew, one entry per CDR3 protein. Of 100,000 to 150,000 distinct CDR3 sequences listed, about a tenth are singletons. The data stem from a study of CD8 T cells in ankylosing spondylitis. This CDR3 region has 15 residues. V was cut by 6 bases and J by 7 bases, with 18 bases left in between. V and J are TRBV12-3 or TRBV12-4 and TRBJ2-2, with D possibly matching TRBD2 (5 bases). The material sequenced was blood, either unsorted or a sorted T cell fraction (not recorded which). The clonotype comes from a male donor with ankylosing spondylitis or in good health (not recorded which). CDR3 sequence: CASSLRRTFGGELFF. CDR3 nucleotides: TGTGCCAGCAGCCTACGGAGGACCTTCGGCGGGGAGCTGTTTTTT.